This T cell receptor beta chain originates from a study of PD-L1 blockade in urothelial cancer. About the study: Patients' atezolizumab regimen, 1,200 mg intravenously every 3 weeks, began in about 2014. At 6 weeks and at 3 weeks (second dose) after treatment start, blood was analyzed.

Study conclusions and caveats: Pretreatment blood TCR clonality under the median forecast improved survival.

As for this clone: No antigen is known for it.

Time point: pretreatment peripheral blood. Spike-ins of synthetic TCR analog templates went into each PCR. Repertoires were generated with immunoSEQ multiplex PCR, while TCRdb's copy carries only in-frame clones and drops some. The table includes about 130,000 clones, around 85% detected once. The clonotype comes from a man aged 50 to 59 with urothelial cancer. This sample comprised PBMCs, obtained around atezolizumab (anti-PD-L1) treatment.

The CDR3 DNA is TGTGCCAGCAGACTCACAGGGGTTGATTTGTCTGGGGCCAACGTCCTGACTTTC. This gives the protein CASRLTGVDLSGANVLTF. V gene TRBV7-8 combines with J gene TRBJ2-6; 7 bases are a match to TRBD1. CDR1 and CDR2 (germline): SGHVS, FQNEAQ. The CDR3 loop spans 18 amino acids. V gave up 6 bases and J gave up 1 base; unmatched junction bases: 12.